This TCR beta chain emerged from a study of CD8+ T cells in alopecia areata. Study conclusions and caveats: The study found TCR sharing across patients less clear than in mice, possibly for HLA reasons.

Investigators isolated RNA and reverse transcribed it into cDNA to act as the sequencing template. The assay was immunoSEQ multiplex PCR, and TCRdb's table has in-frame clones only and misses some. The repertoire holds about 12,000 clones, more than 50% seen once, with 10% to 15% in the top ten. With respect to this clone: Its antigen is as yet unknown.

The length of the CDR3 is 22 residues. Alopecia areata patients provided lesional scalp punch biopsies and peripheral blood. The chain recombines TRBV21-1 with TRBJ2-1; TRBD2, the table's D call, was not compared with the DNA. TRBV21-1 is annotated as a pseudogene. The TCR was taken from a human donor with alopecia areata. The sequenced sample consisted of skin. CDR3 in DNA: TGTGCCAGCAGCAAAGCGCTCGGACCAATGCCCCACTGCGGGAGGGCCTGCAATGAGCAGTTCTTC. It is translated as CASSKALGPMPHCGRACNEQFF.